This note documents a single T cell receptor beta chain sequence. What it recognizes is unknown. The CDR3 totals 14 residues. V shed 2 bases and J shed 2 bases, with 9 bases lying between them. Germline V lookup: CDR1 LNHDA, CDR2 SQIVND (reference sequence). It was with 60 Vbeta and 13 Jbeta primers that the PCR ran. The table came from immunoSEQ multiplex PCR; TCRdb's copy has only in-frame clones and leaves some out. This sample's table has some 140,000 clones. This sample was taken from a study of cytomegalovirus exposure and HLA in healthy donors. Study-wide background: About 79% of 398 genotyped donors fell in the Caucasian-associated ancestry cluster. Study-level points and caveats: Per a later analysis, HLA-associated TCR beta chains showed more clonal expansion than other, equally common TCR beta chains. In a later analysis, TCR beta V- and J-gene trimming was associated with a missense DCLRE1C variant. Analyses of presence/absence relied on an assumption of roughly uniform sequencing depth across donors.

The sequence derives from an older woman in good health and CMV-seronegative. The specimen sequenced was PBMCs. The chain carries TRBV19 and TRBJ1-1, with D uncertain. CDR3 residues: CASSIKEGNTEAFF. DNA of the CDR3: TGTGCCAGTAGTATAAAGGAGGGAAACACTGAAGCTTTCTTT.